This T cell receptor beta chain appears in the sequencing data of a study of Graves' ophthalmopathy and Graves' hyperthyroidism. Beta-chain TCR CDR3 regions were amplified from RNA transcripts. Investigators did first-round RT-PCR with HTBI primers, then second-round multiplex PCR. Each CDR3 protein is one row after TCRdb ran MiXCR on the multiplex PCR reads. The sample carries almost 750,000 distinct CDR3 sequences, approximately 40% recorded once. CDR1 and CDR2 from the germline V gene are ENHRY and SYGVKD. The CDR3 covers 15 residues. The trim removed 10 bases at V and 2 bases at J, leaving 7 bases unmatched. Overall study findings and caveats: Detected in blood as well were most expanded thyroid clonotypes with frequency above 0.001.

This clonotype was picked up a small number of times. Its antigen remains unidentified. Ophthalmopathy in the donors was of moderate-to-severe activity, with CAS ≥3, NOSPECS ≥4 and duration under 3 months. This sequence joins TRBV10-3 and TRBJ2-2; 10 bases match TRBD2. This clonotype originated in an adult man with Graves' ophthalmopathy. Specimen: peripheral blood. In DNA, the CDR3 is TGTGCCACCCATAGCGGGGGGCATAACACCGGGGAGCTGTTTTTT. Translation gives CATHSGGHNTGELFF.